The source of this T cell receptor beta chain is a study of response to subunit inactivated influenza vaccine. As regards this clonotype: No antigen is known for it.

The CDR3 sequence is 15 residues long. Germline CDR1 and CDR2: SGHTA and FQGNSA. The J segment lost 1 base and the V segment lost 2 bases, leaving 3 bases of the junction unmatched. TCRdb analysed the RT-PCR reads with MiXCR anew, one entry per CDR3 protein. This sample has hundreds of thousands of distinct CDR3 sequences; roughly 15% occur once, and the top ten carry 7.5% to 9%. The study's findings and limits: Researchers suggested that each seasonal influenza vaccination recruits few new T cells.

The specimen comprised PBMCs from blood, sampled about 14 days before vaccination. The source of this sequence is a man in his fifties or sixties who received an inactivated influenza vaccine. The genes are TRBV7-2 and TRBJ1-1, with 8 bases lining up with TRBD1. CDR3 in DNA: TGTGCCAGCAGCTTAAACAGGGGGGCGAACACTGAAGCTTTCTTT. Amino acid sequence: CASSLNRGANTEAFF.